This T cell receptor (beta chain) was identified in a study of blood T cell repertoires in COVID-19. Germline values: CDR1 GTSNPN, CDR2 SVGIG (reference sequence). V gave up 7 bases and J gave up 0 bases; unmatched junction bases: 9. The CDR3 runs to 15 residues. Sequencing used immunoSEQ multiplex PCR; TCRdb keeps in-frame clones, though not all of them. Of a few hundred thousand clones detected, around 91% appear once; the ten largest clones hold about 9.9%. V and J are TRBV30 and TRBJ1-5; 7 nucleotides line up with TRBD1. Sequences were obtained from PBMCs or T cells enriched from blood (not recorded which). This TCR came from a woman between 40 and 55 years old who had recovered from COVID-19. The CDR3 DNA is TGTGCCTTGGAAGGGGCAGGGGGTAGCAATCAGCCCCAGCATTTT. As protein: CALEGAGGSNQPQHF. The full variable domain, rest sourced from reference TRBV30 and TRBJ1-5, is SQTIHQWPATLVQPVGSPLSLECTVEGTSNPNLYWYRQAAGRGLQLLFYSVGIGQISSEVPQNLSASRPQDRQFILSSKKLLLSDSGFYLCALEGAGGSNQPQHFGDGTRLSIL.